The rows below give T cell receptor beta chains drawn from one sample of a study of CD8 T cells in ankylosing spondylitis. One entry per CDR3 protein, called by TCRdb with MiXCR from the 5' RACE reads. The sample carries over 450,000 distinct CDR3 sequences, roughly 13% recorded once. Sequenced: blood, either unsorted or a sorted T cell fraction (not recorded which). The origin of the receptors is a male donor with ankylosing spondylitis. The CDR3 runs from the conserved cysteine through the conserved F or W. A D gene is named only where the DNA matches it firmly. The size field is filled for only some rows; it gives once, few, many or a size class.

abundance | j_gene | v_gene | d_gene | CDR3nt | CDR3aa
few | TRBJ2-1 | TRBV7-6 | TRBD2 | TGTGCCAGCAGCGGAGATAGCGGGAGTTACAATGAGCAGTTCTTC | CASSGDSGSYNEQFF
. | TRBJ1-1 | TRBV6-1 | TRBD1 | TGTGCCAGCAGTGGCAGGGGGTGTAACACTGAAGCTTTCTTT | CASSGRGCNTEAFF
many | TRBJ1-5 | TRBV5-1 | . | TGCGCCAGCAGCTTGGATGGCCTCAAGAATCAGCCCCAGCATTTT | CASSLDGLKNQPQHF
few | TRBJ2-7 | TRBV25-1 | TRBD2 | TGTGCCAGCGCCCTCCCCGGGACTAGCGGGAGGGCCTTGTACGAGCAGTACTTC | CASALPGTSGRALYEQYF
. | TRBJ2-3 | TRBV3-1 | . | TGTGCCAGCAGACCCCCACTGGGTGCGCAGTATTTT | CASRPPLGAQYF
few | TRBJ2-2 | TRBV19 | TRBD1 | TGTGCCAGTAGTTCCGACACCAACAGGGGGCGATGGACCGGGGAGCTGTTTTTT | CASSSDTNRGRWTGELFF
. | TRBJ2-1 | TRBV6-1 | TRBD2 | TGTGCCAGCAGACGACTAGCGGGAGTTGAGCAGTTCTTC | CASRRLAGVEQFF
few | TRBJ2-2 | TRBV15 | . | TGTGCCACCAGCATGTACAAGAACACCGGGGAGCTGTTTTTT | CATSMYKNTGELFF
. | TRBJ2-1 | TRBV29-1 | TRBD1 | TGCAGCGCCCCGGGACAGGGGGTTTCTGAGCAGTTCTTC | CSAPGQGVSEQFF
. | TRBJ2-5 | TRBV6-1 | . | TGTGCCAGCAGTGAAGTCTGGGGCCACCAAGAGACCCAGTACTTC | CASSEVWGHQETQYF
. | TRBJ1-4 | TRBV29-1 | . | TGCAGCGTTGGTACTGAAAAACTGTTTTTT | CSVGTEKLFF
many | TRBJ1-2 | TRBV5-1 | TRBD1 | TGCGCCAGCAGCATTGACAGGGGAGTATATGGCTACACCTTC | CASSIDRGVYGYTF
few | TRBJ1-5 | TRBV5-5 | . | TGTGCCAGCAGCGAACGTCAGGGAGCTAGCAATCAGCCCCAGCATTTT | CASSERQGASNQPQHF
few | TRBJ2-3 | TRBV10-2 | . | TGCGCCAGCAGAGAGGGGGGCACAGATACGCAGTATTTT | CASREGGTDTQYF
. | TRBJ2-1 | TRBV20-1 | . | TGCAGTGCTAGAGGGGGGGAGGCCGAATCCTACAATGAGCAGTTCTTC | CSARGGEAESYNEQFF
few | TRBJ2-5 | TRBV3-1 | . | TGTGCCAGCAGCCCCCCCCTTGGGGGCGAGGAGACCCAGTACTTC | CASSPPLGGEETQYF
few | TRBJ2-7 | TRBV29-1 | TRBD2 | TGCAGCGTTCATAGCGGGAGAGTGGGAGAGCAGTACTTC | CSVHSGRVGEQYF
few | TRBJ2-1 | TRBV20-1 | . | TGCAGTGCCGAGAGGCCCTATAACAATGAGCAGTTCTTC | CSAERPYNNEQFF
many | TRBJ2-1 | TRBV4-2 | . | TGTGCCAGCAGCCAAGGCGGCCGAAACAATGAGCAGTTCTTC | CASSQGGRNNEQFF
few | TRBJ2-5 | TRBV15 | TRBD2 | TGTGCCACCTCATTTTGGCTAGCGGACCAAGAGACCCAGTACTTC | CATSFWLADQETQYF
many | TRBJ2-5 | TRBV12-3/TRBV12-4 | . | TGTGCCAGCAGCAGGGGTTGGGAGACCCAGTACTTC | CASSRGWETQYF
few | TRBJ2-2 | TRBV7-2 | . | TGTGCCAGCAGCTCATGGGGGGCCGGCGGGGAGCTGTTTTTT | CASSSWGAGGELFF
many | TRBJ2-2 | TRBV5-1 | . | TGCGCCAGCAGCTTGAGCCCGACTACCAACACCGGGGAGCTGTTTTTT | CASSLSPTTNTGELFF
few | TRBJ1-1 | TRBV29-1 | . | TGCAGCGTTGATGTTACAGGAAACACTGAAGCTTTCTTT | CSVDVTGNTEAFF
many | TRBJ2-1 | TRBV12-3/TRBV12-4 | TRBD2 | TGTGCCAGCAGTTTTTTGCGGGAGGTTTACAATGAGCAGTTCTTC | CASSFLREVYNEQFF
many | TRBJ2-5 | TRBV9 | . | TGTGCCAGCAGCGCCCTGGGCGGCCAAGAGACCCAGTACTTC | CASSALGGQETQYF
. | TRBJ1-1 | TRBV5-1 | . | TGCGCCAGCAGCTGGACCGGGGTAGGGAGCAACACTGAAGCTTTCTTT | CASSWTGVGSNTEAFF
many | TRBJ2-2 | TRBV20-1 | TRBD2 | TGCAGTGCTAGGCGGGAGGATACCGGGGAGCTGTTTTTT | CSARREDTGELFF
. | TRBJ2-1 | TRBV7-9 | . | TGTGCCAGCAGCTTACAAAGCGCCTACAATGAGCAGTTCTTC | CASSLQSAYNEQFF
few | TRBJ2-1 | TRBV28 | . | TGTGCCAGTTCCTTGGGCGGGCCGCTACGGATCGATGAGCAGTTCTTC | CASSLGGPLRIDEQFF
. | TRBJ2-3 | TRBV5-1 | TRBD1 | TGCGCCAGCAGCCCGGGACAGGGGGAAGCTACGCAGTATTTT | CASSPGQGEATQYF
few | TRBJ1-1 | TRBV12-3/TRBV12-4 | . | TGTGCCAGCAGTTCCCCCTGGAACACTGAAGCTTTCTTT | CASSSPWNTEAFF
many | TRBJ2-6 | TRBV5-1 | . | TGCGCCAGCAGCCCCGGGGTGATCTCTGGGGCCAACGTCCTGACTTTC | CASSPGVISGANVLTF
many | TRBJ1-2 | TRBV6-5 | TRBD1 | TGTGCCAGCAGTTCCAGGGGGCCTGGCTATGGCTACACCTTC | CASSSRGPGYGYTF
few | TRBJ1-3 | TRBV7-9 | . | TGTGCCAGCAGCTTTGGACCCGGAAACACCATATATTTT | CASSFGPGNTIYF
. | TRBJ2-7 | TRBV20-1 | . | TGCAGTGCTAGAGTACCGGGGACGCGTGAGCAGTACTTC | CSARVPGTREQYF
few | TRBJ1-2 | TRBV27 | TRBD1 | TGTGCCAGCAGTTTATCGGGACAGGGGATCGATGGCTACACCTTC | CASSLSGQGIDGYTF
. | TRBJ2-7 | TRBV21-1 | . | TGTGCCAGCAGCAATAGGGACCGAGCAAAATTCTCCTACGAGCAGTACTTC | CASSNRDRAKFSYEQYF
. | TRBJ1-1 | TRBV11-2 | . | TGTGCCAGCAGCCGCGGACAGACCACGAACACTGAAGCTTTCTTT | CASSRGQTTNTEAFF
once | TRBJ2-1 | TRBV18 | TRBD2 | TGTGCCAGCTCACCAATCTTAGCTCCTGCCACTACTAGCGACTACAATAAAGGGCAGTTCTTC | CASSPILAPATTSDYNKGQFF
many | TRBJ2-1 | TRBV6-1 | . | TGTGCCAGCACCGGGGTCGGGCGGAACCAGTTCTTC | CASTGVGRNQFF
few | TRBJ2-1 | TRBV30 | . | TGTGCCTGGAGTGTACGTGACGGGCAGTTCTTC | CAWSVRDGQFF
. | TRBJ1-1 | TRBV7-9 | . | TGTGCCAGCAGCCCAATGGGGGTCTACACTGAAGCTTTCTTT | CASSPMGVYTEAFF
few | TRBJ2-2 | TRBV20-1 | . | TGCAGTGCTAGTAATGGGATGACCGGGGAGCTGTTTTTT | CSASNGMTGELFF
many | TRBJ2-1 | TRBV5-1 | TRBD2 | TGCGCCAGCAGCTTGGCCCTAGCGGGAGCGGATGAGCAGTTCTTC | CASSLALAGADEQFF
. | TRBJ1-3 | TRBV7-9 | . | TGTGCCAGCAGCCCTCACTCGGACAGAGATGGAAACACCATATATTTT | CASSPHSDRDGNTIYF
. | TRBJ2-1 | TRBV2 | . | TGTGCCAGCAGACCAGGGGTTACATCAAATGAGCAGTTCTTC | CASRPGVTSNEQFF
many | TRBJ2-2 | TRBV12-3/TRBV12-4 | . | TGTGCCAGCAGTTTAAGGCTGGGGACCTACAACACCGGGGAGCTGTTTTTT | CASSLRLGTYNTGELFF
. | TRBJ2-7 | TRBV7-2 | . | TGTGCCAGCAGCCACATGCAAGCAAAGTTCCACGAGCAGTACTTC | CASSHMQAKFHEQYF
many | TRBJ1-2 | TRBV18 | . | TGTGCCAGCTCACTGGACAGAATCTATGGCTACACCTTC | CASSLDRIYGYTF
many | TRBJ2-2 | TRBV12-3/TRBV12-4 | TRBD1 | TGTGCCAGCAGCCCGGGACAGGTGAACACCGGGGAGCTGTTTTTT | CASSPGQVNTGELFF
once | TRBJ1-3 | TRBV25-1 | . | TGTGCCAGCAGGTCGGACATTGGAAACACCATATATTTT | CASRSDIGNTIYF
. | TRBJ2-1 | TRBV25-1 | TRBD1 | TGTGCCAGCAGGGACGACAGGGGGCCCTACAATGAGCAGTTCTTC | CASRDDRGPYNEQFF
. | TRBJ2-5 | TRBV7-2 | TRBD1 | TGTGCCAGCAGCGTCGGGACAGACCTCGAGACCCAGTACTTC | CASSVGTDLETQYF
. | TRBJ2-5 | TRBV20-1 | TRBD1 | TGCAGTGTAGGTCCGAGGGACAGGGCCCAAGAGACCCAGTACTTC | CSVGPRDRAQETQYF
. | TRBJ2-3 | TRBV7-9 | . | TGTGCCAGCAGCTCGGTAGATACGCAGTATTTT | CASSSVDTQYF
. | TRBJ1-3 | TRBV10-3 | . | TGTGCCATCAGCGCACATAGTAACTCTGACTCTGGAAACACCATATATTTT | CAISAHSNSDSGNTIYF
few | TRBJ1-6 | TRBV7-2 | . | TGTGCCAGCAGCCCCGCGTTAGGCTATAATTCACCCCTCCACTTT | CASSPALGYNSPLHF
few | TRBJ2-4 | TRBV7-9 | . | TGTGCCAGCAGCTCTCGAACGGACAGTAAAAACATTCAGTACTTC | CASSSRTDSKNIQYF
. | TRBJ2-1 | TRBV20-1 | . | TGCAGTGCTAGAGACCCTACCTCTGGAGAGAACAATGAGCAGTTCTTC | CSARDPTSGENNEQFF